Listed below are T cell receptor beta chains from one sample, sequenced in a study of cytomegalovirus exposure and HLA in healthy donors. Profiling relied on immunoSEQ multiplex PCR, and the TCRdb table lists in-frame clones only, not all of them. Among some 140,000 clones listed, around 79% were seen once. Sequences were obtained from PBMCs. The receptors originated from a man between 18 and 29 years old in good health and CMV-seronegative. Each CDR3 is given with its conserved first and last residue. A D gene is named only where the DNA matches it firmly. Size is omitted from some rows. Given values are once, few, many or a class for expanded clones.

cdr3_nt,cdr3_aa,j_call,v_call,d_call,clone_size
TGTGCCAGCAGGGTGGGCAGGGGGACCTACGAGCAGTACTTC,CASRVGRGTYEQYF,TRBJ2-7,TRBV27,TRBD1,.
TGTGCCTGGAGTGTACTTGAAGCTTTCTTT,CAWSVLEAFF,TRBJ1-1,TRBV30,.,.
TGTGCCAGCAGTACCCCGGGACACCCATATGGCTACACCTTC,CASSTPGHPYGYTF,TRBJ1-2,TRBV6-6,.,.
TGTGCCAGCAGTTTAAGGGGATTTAATGAAAAACTGTTTTTT,CASSLRGFNEKLFF,TRBJ1-4,TRBV27,.,.
TGTGCCAGTACGCGAGGGAAACGGTTGAGCTCCTACGAGCAGTACTTC,CASTRGKRLSSYEQYF,TRBJ2-7,TRBV5-6,.,few
TGTGCCAGCAGTTACGCCTTGGGGACAGGGAGCCAGCCCCAGCATTTT,CASSYALGTGSQPQHF,TRBJ1-5,TRBV6-5,TRBD1,.
TGTGCCAGCAGCAGGGGTTATGAAAAACTGTTTTTT,CASSRGYEKLFF,TRBJ1-4,TRBV2,.,.
TGTGCCAGCTCACCACTCCTTATCAATGAGCAGTTCTTC,CASSPLLINEQFF,TRBJ2-1,TRBV18,.,once
TGTGCCAGCAGTTTCGGAGGTCAGCCCCAGCATTTT,CASSFGGQPQHF,TRBJ1-5,TRBV27,.,.
TGTGCCACCAACGTAGGACTCGAAGCTTTCTTT,CATNVGLEAFF,TRBJ1-1,TRBV4-2,.,.
TGTGCCAGCAGCGAAGACCGTGGGGCAGAGACCCAGTACTTC,CASSEDRGAETQYF,TRBJ2-5,TRBV9,.,.
TGTGCCAGCAGTTACTCAGAGACAGGGATAGATGGCTACACCTTC,CASSYSETGIDGYTF,TRBJ1-2,TRBV6-6,TRBD1,.
TGTGCCAGCAGTGTAGGGACTGTTGAAAAACTGTTTTTT,CASSVGTVEKLFF,TRBJ1-4,TRBV7-2,.,.
TGTGCCAGTAGTTCCGGGACAGGTAGTTCACCCCTCCACTTT,CASSSGTGSSPLHF,TRBJ1-6,TRBV19,TRBD1,.